This is a list of T cell receptor beta chains from one sample in a study of cytomegalovirus exposure and HLA in healthy donors. Method: immunoSEQ multiplex PCR; TCRdb's copy keeps in-frame clones and lacks some. This table holds about 99,000 clones, around 60% found once. The material sequenced was PBMCs. These receptors were collected from a woman in her fifties or sixties in good health and CMV-seronegative. CDR3s include the opening cysteine and the closing phenylalanine or tryptophan. D genes are given only for firm matches. A row's size may be missing; if present it is once, few, many or a size class.

>TRBV5-1|TRBJ2-7|.|.
TGCGCCAGCGCTAGCTTCGACGAGCAGTACTTC
CASASFDEQYF
>TRBV6-5|TRBJ2-5|.|.
TGTGCCAGCAGTTTCAGTGGCGGGACGGAGACCCAGTACTTC
CASSFSGGTETQYF
>TRBV6-5|TRBJ2-4|.|TRBD1
TGTGCCAGCAGAATGACAGGGGGCCGGGGAAACATTCAGTACTTC
CASRMTGGRGNIQYF
>TRBV9|TRBJ2-1|.|TRBD2
TGTGCCAGCAGCTCGTCTAGGATTGGGGGGGTTGCCGTGAATGAGCAGTTCTTC
CASSSSRIGGVAVNEQFF
>TRBV30|TRBJ1-5|.|.
TGTGCCTGGAGTGTGAGTAGCAATCAGCCCCAGCATTTT
CAWSVSSNQPQHF
>TRBV18|TRBJ2-7|.|TRBD2
TGTGCCAGCTCACCAATGTCTACTAGCGGGGCCTCCTACGAGCAGTACTTC
CASSPMSTSGASYEQYF
>TRBV6-1|TRBJ2-3|.|TRBD1
TGTGCCGGCAGTGAAGGACAGGCGCGCACAGATACGCAGTATTTT
CAGSEGQARTDTQYF
>TRBV7-2|TRBJ1-1|.|.
TGTGCCAGCAGCTTAGCGCTATGGGGGGGCACTGAAGCTTTCTTT
CASSLALWGGTEAFF
>TRBV13|TRBJ1-2|.|.
TGTGCCAGCAGCTTACGCGGAAGCTATGGCTACACCTTC
CASSLRGSYGYTF
>TRBV5-6|TRBJ2-3|.|.
TGTGCCAGCAGCTTCACTAGGCGTACAGATACGCAGTATTTT
CASSFTRRTDTQYF
>TRBV6-6|TRBJ1-6|.|TRBD1
TGTGCCAGCAGTTACGATGGGGGACAGGGGGTATCACCCCTCCACTTT
CASSYDGGQGVSPLHF
>TRBV18|TRBJ2-3|.|TRBD2
TGTGCCAGCTCACCCCCGACTAGCGGGGGAACTTATACGCAGTATTTT
CASSPPTSGGTYTQYF
>TRBV5-1|TRBJ1-1|.|TRBD1
TGCGCCAGCAGCCCGGGACAGCGGAACACTGAAGCTTTCTTT
CASSPGQRNTEAFF
>TRBV18|TRBJ2-1|.|TRBD2
TGTGCCAGCTCACCACAGGGACTAGCGTACAATGAGCAGTTCTTC
CASSPQGLAYNEQFF
>TRBV5-5|TRBJ2-5|.|TRBD2
TGTGCCAGCAGCTTCCGACTAGCGGGCATAGAGACCCAGTACTTC
CASSFRLAGIETQYF
>TRBV11-2|TRBJ2-6|.|TRBD2
TGTGCCAGCAGCGAGACTAGCGTGTCTGGGGCCAACGTCCTGACTTTC
CASSETSVSGANVLTF
>TRBV7-6|TRBJ2-1|few|TRBD2
TGTGCCAGCAGCTTAGCTCTAGCGGGAGGGTTTCATGAGCAGTTCTTC
CASSLALAGGFHEQFF
>TRBV10-3|TRBJ1-2|.|.
TGTGCCATCAGTGGGGGAGACCTCAAGGCCGGCTACACCTTC
CAISGGDLKAGYTF
>TRBV7-9|TRBJ2-5|.|TRBD1
TGTGCCAGCAGCCCCGAGACAGGGTGGGAGACCCAGTACTTC
CASSPETGWETQYF
>TRBV27|TRBJ1-2|.|TRBD1
TGTGCCAGCAGTGCCGGGACAGGGGTCTATGGCTACACCTTC
CASSAGTGVYGYTF
>TRBV5-8|TRBJ1-5|few|TRBD1
TGTGCCAGCAGCCCCGGGACAGTTAGCAATCAGCCCCAGCATTTT
CASSPGTVSNQPQHF
>TRBV7-2|TRBJ2-3|.|.
TGTGCCAGCAGCTCACAGGGTCATACGCAGTATTTT
CASSSQGHTQYF
>TRBV5-4|TRBJ2-2|.|TRBD2
TGTGCCAGCGGACCTAGCGGGGGGGCCGGCGGGGAGCTGTTTTTT
CASGPSGGAGGELFF
>TRBV11-2|TRBJ1-1|few|.
TGTGCCAGCAGCTTTCTTGGGTCAGGGTTGGGCACTGAAGCTTTCTTT
CASSFLGSGLGTEAFF
>TRBV6-6|TRBJ1-1|.|.
TGTGTCGTACAATGGACTTTGGACACTGAAGCTTTCTTT
CVVQWTLDTEAFF
>TRBV6-1|TRBJ1-1|once|TRBD1
TGTGCCAGCAGTGAATTGCAGGGGGCGGAGAACACTGAAGCTTTCTTT
CASSELQGAENTEAFF
>TRBV14|TRBJ1-1|few|TRBD1
TGTGCCAGCAGCCAAGAAAGGACAGGTCTTGGGAACACTGAAGCTTTCTTT
CASSQERTGLGNTEAFF
>TRBV7-8|TRBJ2-7|.|TRBD1
TGTGCCAGCAGCCACGACAGGGGCGGTGGCTACGAGCAGTACTTC
CASSHDRGGGYEQYF
>TRBV7-6|TRBJ1-1|.|.
TGTGCCAGCAGCGCAGACCCGGCCAAGGGGCTTTATAACACTGAAGCTTTCTTT
CASSADPAKGLYNTEAFF